Below are 22 T cell receptor beta chains sequenced from a single sample in a study of blood T cells in healthy people across ages. PCR was performed a second time for about 6 to 12 cycles using a sample-barcoded 5' primer and a J-beta primer mix. From the 5' RACE reads, TCRdb called clonotypes with MiXCR, one entry per CDR3 protein. This table has about 780,000 distinct CDR3 sequences, 35% to 50% appearing once. Source material: blood. The source is a man of 80 years or more in good health.

The chain joins TRBV30 to TRBJ2-1; D unclear. CDR1 and CDR2 from the germline V gene are GTSNPN and SVGIG (reference sequence). This CDR3 is 15 amino acids long. V gave up 2 bases and J gave up 0 bases, with 11 bases separating them. The CDR3 here is CAWSLGVSSYNEQFF. CDR3 sequence (DNA): TGTGCCTGGAGTTTAGGAGTTAGCTCCTACAATGAGCAGTTCTTC.

This clonotype was seen just once. This chain joins TRBV7-8 and TRBJ2-3; D tentatively reads TRBD1 or TRBD2 (5 bases each). Trimming removed 3 bases at V and 3 bases at J, with 13 bases between. This CDR3 region has 15 residues. CDR1 is SGHVS, CDR2 FQNEAQ, per germline. CDR3 DNA: TGTGCCAGCAGCTTGGGCCCCAGGGAGACAGATACGCAGTATTTT. This encodes CASSLGPRETDTQYF.

For this clonotype: A much larger clone differs by one base, so this may be a read error. The V call is TRBV29-1, the J call TRBJ2-5, with unresolved D. CDR1 is SQVTM, CDR2 ANQGSEA, per germline. The CDR3 extends over 15 amino acids. In nucleotides, the CDR3 is TGCAGCATTGAAGATCCCTACAAGTACCAAGAGACCCAGTACTTC. This gives the protein CSIEDPYKYQETQYF.

This rearrangement joins TRBV4-1 to TRBJ2-1, with 9 bases that match TRBD2. This CDR3 contains 15 residues. Germline V gives CDR1 MGHRA, CDR2 YSYEKL. With V trimmed by 1 base and J by 6 bases, 4 bases remained unmatched. CDR3 DNA sequence: TGCGCCAGCAGCCAAGGGTCACTAGCGGGCAATGAGCAGTTCTTC. Protein: CASSQGSLAGNEQFF.

About this clonotype itself: A clone one base away is much larger, so this may be a read error. This chain uses TRBV12-3 or TRBV12-4 with TRBJ2-6; D uncertain. V lost 8 bases and J lost 0, with 8 bases in between. CDR3 size: 14 residues. CDR3 nucleotide sequence: TGTGCCAGCGGTGCCAGCTCTGGGGCCAACGTCCTGACTTTC. As protein: CASGASSGANVLTF.

This clonotype was observed a handful of times. The chain joins TRBV28 to TRBJ2-5; D gene ambiguous. Germline lookup yields CDR1 MDHEN and CDR2 SYDVKM. This CDR3 is built from 14 residues. V lost 2 bases and J 4 bases, leaving 11 bases between the germline ends. CDR3 sequence: CASSLVASRETQYF. CDR3 sequence (DNA): TGTGCCAGCAGTTTAGTCGCGTCTAGAGAGACCCAGTACTTC.

The chain recombines TRBV20-1 with TRBJ2-3; no clear D gene. The V gene lost 0 bases and the J gene lost 0 bases, with 13 bases spanning the gap. The CDR3 is 16 amino acids. Germline lookup yields CDR1 DFQATT and CDR2 SNEGSKA (reference sequence). The CDR3 nucleotides are TGCAGTGCTAGAGATTTCGACACCTCTAGCACAGATACGCAGTATTTT. As protein: CSARDFDTSSTDTQYF.

With respect to this clonotype: The junction differs from germline at one of its ends, possibly a read error. This chain uses TRBV5-1 with TRBJ2-7; D is tentatively TRBD1 or TRBD2 (6 bases each). The CDR3 extends over 13 amino acids. Looked up from germline, CDR1 is SGHRS and CDR2 is YFSETQ. CDR3 sequence reads: CASTLRGGYGQYF. The CDR3 DNA reads TGCGCCAGCACTCTCAGGGGAGGCTACGGGCAGTACTTC.

There are a few counts of this clonotype. V gene TRBV20-1 combines with J gene TRBJ2-5; 10 nucleotides align to TRBD2. This CDR3 comprises 15 residues. In germline, CDR1 is DFQATT, CDR2 SNEGSKA (reference sequence). V dropped 6 bases and J dropped 5; count of bases not matched to a gene: 12. The CDR3 bases are TGCAGTGCGGTACTAGCAGCGGGAGGGGGGGAGACCCAGTACTTC. Amino acids: CSAVLAAGGGETQYF.

The chain employs TRBV2 and TRBJ2-2; 7 bases match TRBD1. Germline V gene lookup returns CDR1 SNHLY and CDR2 FYNNEI. The ends lost 5 bases at V and 6 bases at J; junction bases unmatched: 12. The CDR3 is 16 amino acids. The CDR3 DNA is TGTGCCAGCAGTCCCGAGGGAACAGGGGTACCCGGGGAGCTGTTTTTT. Translating it yields CASSPEGTGVPGELFF.

This sequence joins TRBV6-2 or TRBV6-3 and TRBJ2-5, with TRBD1 as a possible D gene (6 bases). The length of the CDR3 is 14 residues. V was shortened by 6 bases and J by 2 bases, with 13 bases between the two germline ends. The V gene's germline CDR1 is MNHEY and CDR2 SVGEGT. The CDR3 sequence: CASRDRAIQETQYF. The CDR3 region has the DNA TGTGCCAGCAGGGACAGAGCTATTCAAGAGACCCAGTACTTC.

The chain is built from TRBV20-1 and TRBJ1-5, with TRBD1 matching over 7 bases. Trimming removed 6 bases from V and 3 bases from J; junction bases left unmatched: 5. CDR3 length: 13 residues. Per germline, CDR1 DFQATT and CDR2 SNEGSKA (reference sequence). The DNA of the CDR3 is TGCAGTGCCAGGGGACAGCACAATCAGCCCCAGCATTTT. Protein: CSARGQHNQPQHF.

The sample holds a few counts of this clonotype. The rearrangement uses TRBV20-1 and TRBJ2-1, with D perhaps given as TRBD1 or TRBD2 (7 bases each). The germline CDR1 and CDR2 sequences are DFQATT and SNEGSKA (reference sequence). Trimming pared 5 bases from V and 0 bases from J, leaving 11 bases between. The CDR3 loop spans 14 amino acids. The CDR3 sequence: CSAQGGSSYNEQFF. The CDR3 DNA sequence: TGCAGTGCTCAGGGGGGGAGCTCCTACAATGAGCAGTTCTTC.

The chain has TRBV24-1 and TRBJ1-1; no clear D gene. This CDR3 is 13 amino acids long. Trimming shortened V by 9 bases and J by 3 bases, and 13 bases separated the two germline ends. Per germline, CDR1 KGHDR and CDR2 SFDVKD. As DNA, the CDR3 is TGTGCCACCCGTCCCCGGGAGGACACTGAAGCTTTCTTT. Its translation is CATRPREDTEAFF.

The CDR3 region has the DNA TGCAGTGCTGACCGGGACATAACCTACGAGCAGTACTTC. Translation: CSADRDITYEQYF. The rearrangement links TRBV20-1 to TRBJ2-4, with D perhaps matching TRBD1 (6 bases). The better agreement between TRBJ2-7 and the DNA end casts doubt on the J call. This CDR3 is built from 13 residues. Germline loops: CDR1 DFQATT, CDR2 SNEGSKA (reference sequence).

CDR3 protein: CASSATQGTTNEKLFF. DNA for the CDR3: TGTGCCAGCAGCGCGACTCAGGGGACAACTAATGAAAAACTGTTTTTT. This chain uses TRBV9 with TRBJ1-4; a weak D match, TRBD1 (6 bases). The length of the CDR3 is 16 residues. The V gene lost 3 bases and the J gene lost 0 bases, with 12 bases spanning the gap. CDR1 is SGDLS and CDR2 is YYNGEE in the germline V gene. Full variable domain (remainder filled in from reference TRBV9 and TRBJ1-4): DSGVTQTPKHLITATGQRVTLRCSPRSGDLSVYWYQQSLDQGLQFLIQYYNGEERAKGNILERFSAQQFPDLHSELNLSSLELGDSALYFCASSATQGTTNEKLFFGSGTQLSVL.

The CDR3 loop reads CSARNRNTEAFF. The CDR3 bases are TGCAGTGCTCGGAACAGGAACACTGAAGCTTTCTTT. The chain joins TRBV20-1 to TRBJ1-1; unclear D gene. Germline V gene data show CDR1 as DFQATT and CDR2 as SNEGSKA (reference sequence). CDR3 size: 12 residues. V lost 5 bases to trimming and J lost 1 base, with 8 bases between them.

The chain recombines TRBV20-1 with TRBJ2-7; 10 nucleotides match TRBD2. The CDR3 extends over 15 amino acids. V dropped 5 bases and J dropped 3; count of bases not matched to a gene: 10. Germline loops: CDR1 DFQATT, CDR2 SNEGSKA (reference sequence). The CDR3 nucleotides are TGCAGTGCTCAGGCCGGGACTAGCGACAACTACGAGCAGTACTTC. It specifies CSAQAGTSDNYEQYF.

The table lists this clonotype with many counts. As DNA, the CDR3 is TGCGCCAGCAGCTTGAGCCAAGGGTATCAAGAGACCCAGTACTTC. Translated: CASSLSQGYQETQYF. V usage is TRBV5-1 and J usage is TRBJ2-5; no definite D call. Trimming cost V 1 base and J 2 bases, with 12 bases left between them. CDR3 size: 15 residues. CDR1 SGHRS and CDR2 YFSETQ come from the germline V gene.

This clonotype was seen a single time. The chain recombines TRBV2 with TRBJ2-7, with 7 nucleotides matching TRBD2. V was clipped by 4 bases and J by 5 bases; unmatched bases: 5. The CDR3 has 13 amino acids. Germline loops: CDR1 SNHLY, CDR2 FYNNEI. CDR3 loop: CASSGTGGNEQYF. The CDR3 region has the DNA TGTGCCAGCAGTGGGACGGGAGGCAACGAGCAGTACTTC.

This chain links TRBV7-3 with TRBJ2-5; 9 nucleotides line up with TRBD1. The CDR3 consists of 15 residues. From germline, CDR1 is SGHTA and CDR2 FQGTGA. The trim removed 5 bases at V and 11 bases at J, leaving 15 bases unmatched. CDR3 bases: TGTGCCAGCAGCCCTGGACAGGGGTTTATCAATGAGCAGTACTTC. Its translation: CASSPGQGFINEQYF. Full variable domain (remainder filled in from reference TRBV7-3 and TRBJ2-5): GAGVSQTPSNKVTEKGKYVELRCDPISGHTALYWYRQSLGQGPEFLIYFQGTGAADDSGLPNDRFFAVRPEGSVSTLKIQRTERGDSAVYLCASSPGQGFINEQYFGPGTRLLVL.

The rearrangement links TRBV12-3 or TRBV12-4 to TRBJ1-6, with D perhaps matching TRBD1 (6 bases). The V end lost 4 bases, the J end lost 7 bases, and 14 bases lay between the germline ends. This CDR3 region has 15 residues. The chain's CDR3 is CASSSYPGANSPLHF. The CDR3 DNA reads as TGTGCCAGCAGTTCTTACCCGGGGGCCAATTCACCCCTCCACTTT.